Below are 8 T cell receptor beta chains sequenced from a single sample in a study of tumor-infiltrating lymphocytes in primary liver carcinoma. Synthesis of TCR beta cDNA was carried out from approximately 470 ng total RNA with a constant-region primer. Slightly modified ARM-PCR, run as three nested multiplex PCR rounds, produced the TCR beta libraries. TRBV1-TRBV30 forward primers and a C-beta reverse primer were used in the first two PCR rounds, which each ran for nine to ten cycles. TCRdb reprocessed the multiplex PCR reads via MiXCR and lists one record per CDR3 protein. This sample has 20,000 to 25,000 distinct CDR3 sequences; about 80% occur once, and the top ten carry over 35%. The tissue used was unsorted bulk material of about 17-33 mg. RNA and DNA were co-extracted from it with the AllPrep DNA/RNA mini kit. Sequenced: liver tumor tissue from sampling region 1. As to subset: tumor region T1, superior pole. The source of these receptors is a woman aged 25 to 39 with primary liver carcinoma and hepatitis B virus infection.

With regard to this clonotype: The junction departs from the called germline gene at one end, perhaps through a read error. The gene calls are TRBV14 and TRBJ2-2; a possible D gene is TRBD2 (6 bases). This CDR3 is built from 14 residues. Germline V CDR1 and CDR2: SGHDN, FVKESK. This chain's CDR3 is CTSSPGRNTGELFF. CDR3 bases: TGTACTAGCAGCCCAGGACGGAACACTGGGGAGCTGTTTTTT.

The chain links TRBV4-1 to TRBJ2-3; D uncertain. The V gene's germline CDR1 is MGHRA and CDR2 YSYEKL. The V end lost 4 bases, the J end lost 6 bases, and 23 bases lay between the germline ends. The CDR3 extends over 17 amino acids. The CDR3 DNA reads TGCGCCAGCAGCCGAGGCGGACGCCGAGCCCCATCTGATACGCAGTATTTT. Translating it yields CASSRGGRRAPSDTQYF.

Of note for this clonotype: A junction end diverges from the germline sequence, so it may reflect a read error. The chain is built from TRBV12-3 or TRBV12-4 and TRBJ2-2, with 7 bases fitting TRBD2. The CDR3 length is 15 residues. The chain's CDR3 is CTSSLGEGALGELFF. The CDR3 DNA follows: TGTACCAGCAGTTTAGGGGAGGGAGCCCTAGGGGAGCTGTTTTTT.

About this clonotype: The junction shows a germline mismatch at one end, possibly a read error. J is TRBJ2-2 and V is TRBV28; TRBD2 aligns across 8 bases. Looked up from germline, CDR1 is MDHEN and CDR2 is SYDVKM. This CDR3 spans 13 amino acids. CDR3 region: CPSNLSGSGELFF. DNA for the CDR3: TGTCCCAGCAATTTGAGCGGGAGTGGGGAGCTGTTTTTT.

The table lists this clonotype with a count of one. A read error may account for a junction end that differs from germline. The V and J genes are TRBV28 and TRBJ2-7; the match to TRBD2 covers 9 bases. This CDR3 has 15 residues. Germline CDR1 and CDR2: MDHEN and SYDVKM. This CDR3 is CASNWSAGGTREQYF. The CDR3 nucleotides read TGTGCAAGCAATTGGTCGGCGGGAGGGACGCGCGAGCAGTACTTC.

On this clonotype itself: A read error is likely, as this CDR3 ends without the conserved phenylalanine or tryptophan. In DNA, the CDR3 is TGTACCAGCAGCCAGGCGGCGGGGAGTGACTACGAGCAGTACTCC. Its protein product is CTSSQAAGSDYEQYS. This chain connects TRBV14 to TRBJ2-7; D possibly corresponds to TRBD2 (6 bases). The germline gives CDR1 SGHDN, CDR2 FVKESK. The CDR3 runs 15 residues.

This clonotype is a singleton in its sample. The CDR3 carries no conserved terminal phenylalanine or tryptophan, so it likely arises from a read error. This chain joins TRBV6-1 and TRBJ2-7; 11 nucleotides align to TRBD1. The germline V gene has CDR1 MNHNS and CDR2 SASEGT. The CDR3 totals 14 residues. CDR3 protein: CARSDGTGGYEQYI. For the CDR3, the DNA is TGTGCACGCAGTGACGGGACAGGGGGTTACGAGCAGTACATC.

This clonotype was recorded at least ten times. The rearrangement links TRBV19 to TRBJ2-1; 12 nucleotides align to TRBD2. The CDR3 is 15 amino acids. Germline assignment: CDR1 LNHDA and CDR2 SQIVND (reference sequence). Trimming removed 8 bases from V and 4 bases from J; junction bases left unmatched: 6. Here the CDR3 DNA reads TGTGCCAGTCGGCTAGCGGGAGGGCGTTACAATGAGCAGTTCTTC. Its translation is CASRLAGGRYNEQFF.